The clone carrying this T cell receptor (beta chain) has at least ten counts. The antigen is not known. Original processing methods: Across clinicopathological groups, CDR3 differences served as the basis for building a distant-metastasis classifier for papillary thyroid cancer. Using MiXCR, TCRdb reanalyzed the PCR reads. These V and J calls derive from TCRdb rather than the authors' analysis. The table lists tens of thousands of clones, less than 20% of them singletons. The V gene's germline CDR1 is SGHVS and CDR2 FQNEAQ. V was shortened by 6 bases and J by 9 bases, with 15 bases between the two germline ends. The CDR3 runs 14 residues. These data are taken from a study of metastatic and nonmetastatic thyroid tumors. Thyroid surgery was performed in patients who had received no treatment beforehand. Overall study results and limits: Relative to benign nodules, malignant thyroid tumors were reportedly characterized by significantly elevated TCR beta diversity in blood and tumor.

The sequence came from a female donor with papillary thyroid cancer or a benign thyroid nodule (not recorded which). Some clones in this sample may be carry-over from other donors' samples. The specimen was tumor tissue. The V gene is TRBV7-8, the J gene TRBJ1-6; D not certain. The CDR3 region is CASRRIGISSPLHF. DNA for the CDR3: TGTGCCAGCAGACGGATAGGGATTAGTTCACCCCTCCACTTT.